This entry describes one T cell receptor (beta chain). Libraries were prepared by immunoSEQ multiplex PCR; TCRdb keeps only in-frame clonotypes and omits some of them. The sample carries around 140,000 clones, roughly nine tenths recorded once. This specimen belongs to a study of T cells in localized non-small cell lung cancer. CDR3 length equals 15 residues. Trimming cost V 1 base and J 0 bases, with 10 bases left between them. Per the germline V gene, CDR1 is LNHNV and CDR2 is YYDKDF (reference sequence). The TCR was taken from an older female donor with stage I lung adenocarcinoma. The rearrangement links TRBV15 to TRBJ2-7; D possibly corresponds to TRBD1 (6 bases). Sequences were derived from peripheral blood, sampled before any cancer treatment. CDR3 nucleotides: TGTGCCACCAGCAGAGGGGGGCTAATCTCCTACGAGCAGTACTTC. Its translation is CATSRGGLISYEQYF. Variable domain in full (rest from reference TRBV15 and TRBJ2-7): DAMVIQNPRYQVTQFGKPVTLSCSQTLNHNVMYWYQQKSSQAPKLLFHYYDKDFNNEADTPDNFQSRRPNTSFCFLDIRSPGLGDTAMYLCATSRGGLISYEQYFGPGTRLTVT.